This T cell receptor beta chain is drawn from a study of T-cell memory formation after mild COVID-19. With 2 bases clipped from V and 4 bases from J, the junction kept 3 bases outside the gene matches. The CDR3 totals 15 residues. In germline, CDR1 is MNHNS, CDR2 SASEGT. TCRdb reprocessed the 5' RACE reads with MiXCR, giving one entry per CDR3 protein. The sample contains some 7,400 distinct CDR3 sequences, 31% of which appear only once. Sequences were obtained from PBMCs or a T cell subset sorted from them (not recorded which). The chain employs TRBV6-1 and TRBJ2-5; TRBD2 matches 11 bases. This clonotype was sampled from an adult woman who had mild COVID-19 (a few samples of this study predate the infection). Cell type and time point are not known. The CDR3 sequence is CASSELAGGPETQYF. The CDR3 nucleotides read TGTGCCAGCAGTGAATTAGCGGGGGGGCCAGAGACCCAGTACTTC.